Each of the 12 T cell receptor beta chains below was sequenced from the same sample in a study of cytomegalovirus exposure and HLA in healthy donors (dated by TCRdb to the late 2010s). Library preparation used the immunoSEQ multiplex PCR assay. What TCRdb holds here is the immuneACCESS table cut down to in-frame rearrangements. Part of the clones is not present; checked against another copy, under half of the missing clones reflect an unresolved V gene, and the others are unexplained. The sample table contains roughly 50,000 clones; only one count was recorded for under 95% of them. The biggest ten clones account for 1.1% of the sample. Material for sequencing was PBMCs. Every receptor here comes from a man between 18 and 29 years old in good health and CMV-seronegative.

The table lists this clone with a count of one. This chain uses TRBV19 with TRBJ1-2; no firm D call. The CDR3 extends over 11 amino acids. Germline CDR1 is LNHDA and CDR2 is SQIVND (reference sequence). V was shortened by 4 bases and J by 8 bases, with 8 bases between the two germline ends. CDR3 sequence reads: CASSKEGGYTF. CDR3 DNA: TGTGCCAGTAGTAAGGAGGGCGGCTACACCTTC.

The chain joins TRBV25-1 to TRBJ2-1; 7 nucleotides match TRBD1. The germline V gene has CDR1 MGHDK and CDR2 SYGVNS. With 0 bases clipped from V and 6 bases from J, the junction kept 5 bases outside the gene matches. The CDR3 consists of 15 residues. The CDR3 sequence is CASSEYETGTNEQFF. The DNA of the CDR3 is TGTGCCAGCAGTGAATATGAGACAGGGACCAATGAGCAGTTCTTC.

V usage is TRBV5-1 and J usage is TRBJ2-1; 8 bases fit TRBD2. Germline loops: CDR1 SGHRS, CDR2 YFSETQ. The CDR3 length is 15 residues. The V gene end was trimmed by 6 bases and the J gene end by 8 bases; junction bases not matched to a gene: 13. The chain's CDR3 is CASTSAGVVAHEQFF. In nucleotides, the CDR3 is TGCGCCAGCACCTCAGCGGGAGTTGTTGCCCATGAGCAGTTCTTC.

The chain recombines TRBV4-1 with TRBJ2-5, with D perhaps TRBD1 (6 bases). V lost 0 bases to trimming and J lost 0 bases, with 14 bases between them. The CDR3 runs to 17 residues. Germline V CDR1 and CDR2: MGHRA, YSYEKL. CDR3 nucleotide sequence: TGCGCCAGCAGCCAAGACTCCGGGACACAGTACCAAGAGACCCAGTACTTC. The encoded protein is CASSQDSGTQYQETQYF.

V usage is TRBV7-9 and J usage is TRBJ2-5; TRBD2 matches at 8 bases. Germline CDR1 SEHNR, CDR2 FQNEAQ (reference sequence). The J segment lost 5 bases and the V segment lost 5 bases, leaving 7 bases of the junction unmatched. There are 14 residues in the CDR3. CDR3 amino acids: CASSPLAGRETQYF. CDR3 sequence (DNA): TGTGCCAGCAGCCCCTTAGCGGGACGGGAGACCCAGTACTTC.

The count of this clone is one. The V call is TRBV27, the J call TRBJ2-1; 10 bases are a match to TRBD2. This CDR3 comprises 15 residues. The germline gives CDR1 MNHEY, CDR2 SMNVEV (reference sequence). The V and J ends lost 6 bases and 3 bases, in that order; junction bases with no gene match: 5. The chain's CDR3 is CASSDGTSVYNEQFF. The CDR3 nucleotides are TGTGCCAGCAGCGATGGGACTAGCGTCTACAATGAGCAGTTCTTC.

CDR3 sequence: CASSPFSGQDTDTQYF. In DNA form, the CDR3 reads TGTGCCAGCAGTCCCTTTTCGGGACAAGACACAGATACGCAGTATTTT. The rearrangement links TRBV11-3 to TRBJ2-3; TRBD1 might be the D (6 bases). Between the trimmed V and J ends, which lost 6 bases and 2 bases, there was a span of 18 bases. CDR3 length: 16 residues. CDR1 and CDR2 from the germline V gene are SGHNT and YENEEA.

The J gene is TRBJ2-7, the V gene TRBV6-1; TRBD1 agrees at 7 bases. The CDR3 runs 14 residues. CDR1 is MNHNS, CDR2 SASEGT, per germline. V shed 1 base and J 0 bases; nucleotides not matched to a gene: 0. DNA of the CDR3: TGTGCCAGCAGTGAAGGGGACAGCTCCTACGAGCAGTACTTC. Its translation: CASSEGDSSYEQYF.

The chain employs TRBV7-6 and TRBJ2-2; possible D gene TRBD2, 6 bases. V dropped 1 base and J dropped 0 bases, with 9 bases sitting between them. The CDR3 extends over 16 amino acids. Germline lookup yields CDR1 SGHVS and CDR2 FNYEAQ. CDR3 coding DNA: TGTGCCAGCAGCTTAGAGTGGGAGGCGAACACCGGGGAGCTGTTTTTT. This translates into CASSLEWEANTGELFF. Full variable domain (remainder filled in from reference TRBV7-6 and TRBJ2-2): GAGVSQSPRYKVTKRGQDVALRCDPISGHVSLYWYRQALGQGPEFLTYFNYEAQQDKSGLPNDRFSAERPEGSISTLTIQRTEQRDSAMYRCASSLEWEANTGELFFGEGSRLTVL.

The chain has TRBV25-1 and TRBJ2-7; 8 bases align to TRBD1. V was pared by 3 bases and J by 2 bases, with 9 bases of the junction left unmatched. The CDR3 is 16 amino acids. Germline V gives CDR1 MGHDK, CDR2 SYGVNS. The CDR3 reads CASSEGSRTGTYEQYF. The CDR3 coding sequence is TGTGCCAGCAGTGAGGGCTCACGGACAGGGACCTACGAGCAGTACTTC.

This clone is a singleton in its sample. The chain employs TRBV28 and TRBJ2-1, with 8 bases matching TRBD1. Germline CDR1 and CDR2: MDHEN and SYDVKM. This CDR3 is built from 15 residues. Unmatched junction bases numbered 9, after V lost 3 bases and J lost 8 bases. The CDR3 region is CASSFRAGGLDEQFF. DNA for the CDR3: TGTGCCAGCAGTTTTAGGGCAGGGGGCCTGGATGAGCAGTTCTTC.

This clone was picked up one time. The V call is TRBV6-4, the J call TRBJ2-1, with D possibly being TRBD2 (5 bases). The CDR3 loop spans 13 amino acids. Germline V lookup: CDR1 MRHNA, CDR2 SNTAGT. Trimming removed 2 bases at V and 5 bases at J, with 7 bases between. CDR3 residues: CASSDGSHNEQFF. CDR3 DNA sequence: TGTGCCAGCAGTGACGGGAGCCACAATGAGCAGTTCTTC.